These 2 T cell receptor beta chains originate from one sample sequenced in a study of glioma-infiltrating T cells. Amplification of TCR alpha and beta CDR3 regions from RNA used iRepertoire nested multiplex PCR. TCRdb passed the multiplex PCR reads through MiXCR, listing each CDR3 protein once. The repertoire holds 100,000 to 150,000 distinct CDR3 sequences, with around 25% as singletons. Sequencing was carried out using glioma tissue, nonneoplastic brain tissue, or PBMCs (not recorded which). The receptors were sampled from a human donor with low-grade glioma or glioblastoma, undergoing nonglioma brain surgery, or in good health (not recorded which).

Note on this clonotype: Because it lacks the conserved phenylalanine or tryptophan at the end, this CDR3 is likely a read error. The CDR3 sequence: CASSVGYNRPNYEQYA. The CDR3 bases are TGTGCCAGCAGTGTAGGTTATAACCGACCGAACTACGAGCAGTACGCC. J is TRBJ2-7 and V is TRBV6-2 or TRBV6-3; D is unclear. Trimming cost V 5 bases and J 3 bases, with 20 bases left between them. Per germline, CDR1 MNHEY and CDR2 SVGEGT. The CDR3 is 16 residues long.

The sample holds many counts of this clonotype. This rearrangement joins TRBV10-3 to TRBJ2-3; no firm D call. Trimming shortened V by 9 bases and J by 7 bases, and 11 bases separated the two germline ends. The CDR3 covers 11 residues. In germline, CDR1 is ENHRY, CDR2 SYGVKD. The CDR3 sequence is CAMGSQYTQYF. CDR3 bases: TGTGCCATGGGATCCCAATATACGCAGTATTTT.